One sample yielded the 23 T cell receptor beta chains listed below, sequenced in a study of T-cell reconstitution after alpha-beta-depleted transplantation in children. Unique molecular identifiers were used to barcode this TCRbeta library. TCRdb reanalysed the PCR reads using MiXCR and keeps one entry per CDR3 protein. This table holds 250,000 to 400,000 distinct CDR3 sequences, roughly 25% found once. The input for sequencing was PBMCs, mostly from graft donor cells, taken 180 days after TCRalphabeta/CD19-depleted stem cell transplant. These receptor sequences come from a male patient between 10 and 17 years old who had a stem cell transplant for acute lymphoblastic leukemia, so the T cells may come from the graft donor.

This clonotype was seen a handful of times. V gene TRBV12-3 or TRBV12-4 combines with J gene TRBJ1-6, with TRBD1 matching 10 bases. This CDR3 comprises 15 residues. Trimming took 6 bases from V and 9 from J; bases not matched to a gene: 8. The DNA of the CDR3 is TGTGCCAGCAGATCCGGGACAGGGGAGGCTTCACCCCTCCACTTT. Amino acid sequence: CASRSGTGEASPLHF.

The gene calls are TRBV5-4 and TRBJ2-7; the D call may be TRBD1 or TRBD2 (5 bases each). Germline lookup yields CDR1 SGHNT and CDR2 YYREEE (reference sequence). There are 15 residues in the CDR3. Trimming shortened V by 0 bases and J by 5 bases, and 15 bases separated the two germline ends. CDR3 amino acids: CASSLAGRRVDEQYF. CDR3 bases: TGTGCCAGCAGCTTGGCGGGACGGCGGGTCGACGAGCAGTACTTC. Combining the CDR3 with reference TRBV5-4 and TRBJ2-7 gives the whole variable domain ETGVTQSPTHLIKTRGQQVTLRCSSQSGHNTVSWYQQALGQGPQFIFQYYREEENGRGNFPPRFSGLQFPNYSSELNVNALELDDSALYLCASSLAGRRVDEQYFGPGTRLTVT.

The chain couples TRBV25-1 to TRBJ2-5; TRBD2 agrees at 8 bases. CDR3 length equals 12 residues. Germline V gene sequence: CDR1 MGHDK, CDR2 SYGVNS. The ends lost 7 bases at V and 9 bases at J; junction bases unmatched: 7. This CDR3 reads CASKGPGGAQYF. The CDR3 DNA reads TGTGCCAGCAAGGGCCCCGGGGGGGCCCAGTACTTC.

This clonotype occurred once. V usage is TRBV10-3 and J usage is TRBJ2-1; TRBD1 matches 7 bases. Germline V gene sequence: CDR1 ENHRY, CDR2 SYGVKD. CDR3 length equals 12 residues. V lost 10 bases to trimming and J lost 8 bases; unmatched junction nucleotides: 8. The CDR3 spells CATWTGLDEQFF. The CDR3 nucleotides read TGTGCCACCTGGACAGGTCTCGATGAGCAGTTCTTC.

DNA of the CDR3: TGTGCCAGCTCACCGGGGACCGACAGGTTTACGAACACCGGGGAGCTGTTTTTT. This gives the protein CASSPGTDRFTNTGELFF. The rearrangement uses TRBV18 and TRBJ2-2; D possibly corresponds to TRBD1 (6 bases). This CDR3 is 18 amino acids long. Germline-derived CDR1 and CDR2 are KGHSH and LQKENI. Trimming removed 3 bases from V and 0 bases from J, with 17 bases in between.

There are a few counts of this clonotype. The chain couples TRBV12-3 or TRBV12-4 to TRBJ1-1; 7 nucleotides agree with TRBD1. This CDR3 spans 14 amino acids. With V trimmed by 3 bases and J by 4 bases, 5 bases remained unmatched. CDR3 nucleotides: TGTGCCAGCAGTTTGGAGGGGGCGGCCACTGAAGCTTTCTTT. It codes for CASSLEGAATEAFF.

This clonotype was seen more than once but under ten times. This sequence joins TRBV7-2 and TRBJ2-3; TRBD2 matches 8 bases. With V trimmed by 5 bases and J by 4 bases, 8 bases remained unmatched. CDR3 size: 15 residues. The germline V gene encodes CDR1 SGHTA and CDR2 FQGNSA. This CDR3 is CASSLSGRRSDTQYF. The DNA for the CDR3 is TGTGCCAGCAGCCTCAGCGGGAGAAGGTCAGATACGCAGTATTTT.

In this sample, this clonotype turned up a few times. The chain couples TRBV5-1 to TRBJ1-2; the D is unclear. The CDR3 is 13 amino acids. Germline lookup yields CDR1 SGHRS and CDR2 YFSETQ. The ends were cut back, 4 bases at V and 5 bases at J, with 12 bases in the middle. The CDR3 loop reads CASSPDGSYGYTF. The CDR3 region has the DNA TGCGCCAGCAGCCCGGACGGATCTTATGGCTACACCTTC.

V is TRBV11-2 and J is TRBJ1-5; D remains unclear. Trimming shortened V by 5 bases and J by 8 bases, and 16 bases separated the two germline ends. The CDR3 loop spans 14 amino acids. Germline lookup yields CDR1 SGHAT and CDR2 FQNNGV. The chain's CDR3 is CASSPTIYVEPQHF. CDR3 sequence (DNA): TGTGCCAGCAGCCCAACCATCTACGTTGAGCCCCAGCATTTT.

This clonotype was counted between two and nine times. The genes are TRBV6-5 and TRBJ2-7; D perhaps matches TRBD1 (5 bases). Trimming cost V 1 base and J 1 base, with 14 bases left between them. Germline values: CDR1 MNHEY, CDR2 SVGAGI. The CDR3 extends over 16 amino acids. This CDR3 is CASSYLGVTPSYEQYF. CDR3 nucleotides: TGTGCCAGCAGTTACTTAGGGGTGACACCATCCTACGAGCAGTACTTC.

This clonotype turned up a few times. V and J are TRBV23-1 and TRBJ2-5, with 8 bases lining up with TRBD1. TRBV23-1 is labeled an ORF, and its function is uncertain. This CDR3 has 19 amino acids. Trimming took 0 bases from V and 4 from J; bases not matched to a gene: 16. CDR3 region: CASSQSDPKDRVVRETQYF. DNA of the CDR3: TGCGCCAGCAGTCAATCCGACCCCAAGGACAGGGTGGTACGAGAGACCCAGTACTTC.

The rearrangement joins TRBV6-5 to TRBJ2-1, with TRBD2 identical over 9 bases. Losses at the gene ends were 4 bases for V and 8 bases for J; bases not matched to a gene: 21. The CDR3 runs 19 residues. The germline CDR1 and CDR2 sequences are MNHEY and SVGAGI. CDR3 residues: CASSSPTLAGSGLGDEQFF. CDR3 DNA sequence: TGTGCCAGCAGTTCCCCGACTCTAGCGGGAAGCGGGTTGGGCGATGAGCAGTTCTTC.

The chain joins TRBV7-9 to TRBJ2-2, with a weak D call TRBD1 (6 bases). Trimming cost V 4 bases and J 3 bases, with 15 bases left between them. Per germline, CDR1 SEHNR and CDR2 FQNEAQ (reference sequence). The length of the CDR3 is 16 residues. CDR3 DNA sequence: TGTGCCAGCAGCTCCCCAGGGGTTCGGGACACCGGGGAGCTGTTTTTT. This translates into CASSSPGVRDTGELFF.

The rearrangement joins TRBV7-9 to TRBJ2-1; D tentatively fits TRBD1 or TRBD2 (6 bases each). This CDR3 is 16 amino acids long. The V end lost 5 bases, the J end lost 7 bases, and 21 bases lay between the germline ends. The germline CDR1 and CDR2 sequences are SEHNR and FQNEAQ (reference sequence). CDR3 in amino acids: CASSPIRGRGWNEQFF. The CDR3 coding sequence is TGTGCCAGCAGCCCTATTCGGGGGCGAGGCTGGAATGAGCAGTTCTTC.

The CDR3 spells CSVVPVAGYNEQFF. The CDR3 DNA sequence: TGCAGCGTTGTTCCCGTAGCGGGTTACAATGAGCAGTTCTTC. The V call is TRBV29-1, the J call TRBJ2-1; 7 nucleotides match TRBD2. V gave up 4 bases and J gave up 4 bases; unmatched junction bases: 7. The V gene's germline CDR1 is SQVTM and CDR2 ANQGSEA. The CDR3 has 14 amino acids.

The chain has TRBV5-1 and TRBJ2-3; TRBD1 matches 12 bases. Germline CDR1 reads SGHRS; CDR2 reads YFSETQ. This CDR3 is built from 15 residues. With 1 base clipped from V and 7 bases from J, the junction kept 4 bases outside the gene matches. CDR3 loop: CASSLRDRGQNTQYF. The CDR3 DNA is TGCGCCAGCAGCTTGAGGGACAGGGGGCAAAATACGCAGTATTTT.

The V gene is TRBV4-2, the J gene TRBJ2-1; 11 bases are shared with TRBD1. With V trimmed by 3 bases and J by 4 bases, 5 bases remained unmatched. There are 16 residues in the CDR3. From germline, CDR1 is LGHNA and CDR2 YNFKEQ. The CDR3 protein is CASSQRGQGVYNEQFF. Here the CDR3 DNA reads TGTGCCAGCAGCCAGAGGGGACAGGGGGTGTACAATGAGCAGTTCTTC.

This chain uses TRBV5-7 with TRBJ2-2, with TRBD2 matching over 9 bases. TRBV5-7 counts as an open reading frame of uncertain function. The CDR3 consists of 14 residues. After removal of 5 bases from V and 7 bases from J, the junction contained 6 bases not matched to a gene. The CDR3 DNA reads TGTGCCAGCAGGGGTAGCGGGAGTATCGGGGAGCTGTTTTTT. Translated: CASRGSGSIGELFF.

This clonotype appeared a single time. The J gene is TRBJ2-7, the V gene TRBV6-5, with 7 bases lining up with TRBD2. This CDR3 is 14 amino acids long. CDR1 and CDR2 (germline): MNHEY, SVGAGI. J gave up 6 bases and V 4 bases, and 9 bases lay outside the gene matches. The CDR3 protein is CASSWGGLVSEQYF. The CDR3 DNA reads TGTGCCAGCAGTTGGGGAGGGCTAGTTTCCGAGCAGTACTTC.

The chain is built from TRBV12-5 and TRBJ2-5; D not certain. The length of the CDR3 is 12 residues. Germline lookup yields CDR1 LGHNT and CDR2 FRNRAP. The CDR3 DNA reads TGTGTCTGTGGTTTGACGCAAGAGACCCAGTACTTC. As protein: CVCGLTQETQYF. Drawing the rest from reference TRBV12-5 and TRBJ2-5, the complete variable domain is DARVTQTPRHKVTEMGQEVTMRCQPILGHNTVFWYRQTMMQGLELLAYFRNRAPLDDSGMPKDRFSAEMPDATLATLKIQPSEPRDSAVYFCVCGLTQETQYFGPGTRLLVL.

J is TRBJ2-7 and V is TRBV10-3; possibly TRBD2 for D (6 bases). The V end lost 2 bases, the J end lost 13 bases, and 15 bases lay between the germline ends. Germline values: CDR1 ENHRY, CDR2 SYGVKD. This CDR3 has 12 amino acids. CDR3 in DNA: TGTGCCATCAGTGAGCGGGACTTCATGCTCTACTTC. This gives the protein CAISERDFMLYF.

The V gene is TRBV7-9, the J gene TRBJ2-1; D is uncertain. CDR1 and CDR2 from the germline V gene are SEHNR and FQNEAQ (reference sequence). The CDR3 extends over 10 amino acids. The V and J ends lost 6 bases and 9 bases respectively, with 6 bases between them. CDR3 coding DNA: TGTGCCAGCAGGATTGGTGAGCAGTTCTTC. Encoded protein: CASRIGEQFF. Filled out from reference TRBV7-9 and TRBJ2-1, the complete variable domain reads DTGVSQNPRHKITKRGQNVTFRCDPISEHNRLYWYRQTLGQGPEFLTYFQNEAQLEKSRLLSDRFSAERPKGSFSTLEIQRTEQGDSAMYLCASRIGEQFFGPGTRLTVL.

DNA for the CDR3: TGTGCCAGCAGCTTAGACTTTAAGGCACCCCTCCACTTT. Translation: CASSLDFKAPLHF. This rearrangement joins TRBV7-8 to TRBJ1-6, with no clear D. This CDR3 is built from 13 residues. Germline loops: CDR1 SGHVS, CDR2 FQNEAQ. Trimming took 1 base from V and 11 from J, leaving 9 bases between them.